This entry lists 19 T cell receptor beta chains sequenced from one sample in a study of T cell repertoires in cytomegalovirus infection. Their recognized antigens are unknown. Using its own MiXCR run on the reads, TCRdb lists one record per CDR3 protein. The table has hundreds of thousands of distinct CDR3 sequences, roughly 31% seen once; the top ten hold about 14%. The input for sequencing was cultured CD8+ T cells from PBMCs, taken from culture after CMV antigen stimulation. The receptors originated from a human donor in good health (CMV status not recorded). Some clones in this sample may be carry-over from other donors' samples.

As concerns this clonotype: One end of the junction varies from germline; a read error may be responsible. The rearrangement links TRBV12-5 to TRBJ1-2; unclear D gene. The CDR3 has 9 amino acids. The germline V gene has CDR1 LGHNT and CDR2 FRNRAP. CDR3 DNA: TGTGCTAGTGGTTTGGTACCTGAATTC. It encodes CASGLVPEF.

This clonotype was recorded many times. The chain links TRBV7-2 to TRBJ2-2; D is perhaps TRBD1 (6 bases). Between the trimmed V and J ends, which lost 5 bases and 0 bases, there was a span of 13 bases. Germline V lookup: CDR1 SGHTA, CDR2 FQGNSA. The CDR3 length is 16 residues. DNA for the CDR3: TGTGCCAGCAGCCTCCGAAACAGGGCGAACACCGGGGAGCTGTTTTTT. Translated, it gives CASSLRNRANTGELFF.

The chain recombines TRBV28 with TRBJ1-1, with no clear D. Trimming cost V 5 bases and J 4 bases, with 20 bases left between them. The CDR3 covers 16 residues. Germline V gives CDR1 MDHEN, CDR2 SYDVKM. CDR3 protein: CASSLTPGLTGTEAFF. The CDR3 DNA reads as TGTGCCAGCAGTCTAACGCCGGGTCTAACGGGCACTGAAGCTTTCTTT.

A few counts support this clonotype. The chain joins TRBV18 to TRBJ2-7; D gene uncertain. The germline V gene has CDR1 KGHSH and CDR2 LQKENI. Trimming stripped 2 bases from V and 2 bases from J, with 10 bases between. This CDR3 comprises 14 residues. Here the CDR3 reads CASSPVSATYEQYF. CDR3 nucleotides: TGTGCCAGCTCACCAGTATCTGCTACCTACGAGCAGTACTTC. Drawing the rest from reference TRBV18 and TRBJ2-7, the complete variable domain is NAGVMQNPRHLVRRRGQEARLRCSPMKGHSHVYWYRQLPEEGLKFMVYLQKENIIDESGMPKERFSAEFPKEGPSILRIQQVVRGDSAAYFCASSPVSATYEQYFGPGTRLTVT.

The rearrangement links TRBV6-5 to TRBJ1-2, with D perhaps matching TRBD1 (6 bases). Trimming removed 7 bases at V and 7 bases at J, with 13 bases between. The CDR3 is 12 residues long. CDR1 and CDR2 (germline): MNHEY, SVGAGI. CDR3 DNA: TGTGCCAGCACCTTCAGGGGAACTGGCTACACCTTC. It yields the protein CASTFRGTGYTF.

This chain links TRBV27 with TRBJ1-2; 9 nucleotides line up with TRBD1. Trimming removed 6 bases from V and 8 bases from J; junction bases left unmatched: 7. Germline V gene lookup returns CDR1 MNHEY and CDR2 SMNVEV (reference sequence). This CDR3 region has 13 residues. CDR3 sequence: CASRDRGVEGYTF. DNA of the CDR3: TGTGCCAGCAGGGACAGGGGAGTGGAGGGCTACACCTTC.

This rearrangement joins TRBV19 to TRBJ1-1, with D tentatively TRBD1 (5 bases). Per the germline V gene, CDR1 is LNHDA and CDR2 is SQIVND (reference sequence). This CDR3 is 16 amino acids long. The germline V and J ends were trimmed by 7 bases and 1 base, with 19 bases remaining between them. The CDR3 region is CASTFDPGPRNTEAFF. The DNA of the CDR3 is TGTGCCAGTACCTTTGATCCGGGACCGAGGAACACTGAAGCTTTCTTT.

This clonotype was seen a handful of times. The V gene is TRBV7-9, the J gene TRBJ2-7; D call uncertain. This CDR3 is built from 16 residues. V dropped 1 base and J dropped 5 bases, with 18 bases sitting between them. Germline V lookup: CDR1 SEHNR, CDR2 FQNEAQ (reference sequence). The CDR3 DNA reads TGTGCCAGCAGCTTAGGGTCACAAGGTCCATTCCACGAGCAGTACTTC. It is translated as CASSLGSQGPFHEQYF.

The rearrangement links TRBV5-1 to TRBJ2-7, with 10 bases matching TRBD1. CDR1 is SGHRS, CDR2 YFSETQ, per germline. V shed 4 bases and J 4 bases; nucleotides not matched to a gene: 14. This CDR3 is 17 amino acids long. The CDR3 spells CASSASGGDRGGYEQYF. CDR3 DNA sequence: TGCGCCAGCAGCGCGTCTGGAGGGGACAGGGGTGGTTACGAGCAGTACTTC.

This clonotype was found a few times. The gene calls are TRBV13 and TRBJ1-2, with 11 bases aligning to TRBD1. Germline V lookup: CDR1 PRHDT, CDR2 FYEKMQ (reference sequence). This CDR3 has 17 amino acids. J gave up 6 bases and V 4 bases, and 13 bases lay outside the gene matches. The CDR3 loop is CASSSVPGTGGIDGYTF. The CDR3 DNA follows: TGTGCCAGCAGCTCCGTCCCAGGGACAGGGGGTATCGATGGCTACACCTTC.

As concerns this clonotype: A much larger clonotype is one base distant, so this may be a read error. V gene TRBV7-6 combines with J gene TRBJ1-2, with D tentatively TRBD1 (6 bases). The CDR3 consists of 15 residues. The germline V gene has CDR1 SGHVS and CDR2 FNYEAQ. DNA of the CDR3: TGTGCCAGCAGCTCAGGGAGGGGGGTGGCCTATGGCTACCCCTTC. This translates into CASSSGRGVAYGYPF. Filled out from reference TRBV7-6 and TRBJ1-2, the complete variable domain reads GAGVSQSPRYKVTKRGQDVALRCDPISGHVSLYWYRQALGQGPEFLTYFNYEAQQDKSGLPNDRFSAERPEGSISTLTIQRTEQRDSAMYRCASSSGRGVAYGYPFGSGTRLTVV.

This clonotype occurred a few times. This rearrangement joins TRBV4-1 to TRBJ2-1; 8 bases match TRBD2. CDR1 is MGHRA and CDR2 is YSYEKL in the germline V gene. The CDR3 is 18 residues long. J gave up 3 bases and V 0 bases, and 10 bases lay outside the gene matches. The DNA for the CDR3 is TGCGCCAGCAGCCAAGATGGGGCGGGCGGGGGGAGCTACAATGAGCAGTTCTTC. Amino acid sequence: CASSQDGAGGGSYNEQFF.

A few counts support this clonotype. The gene calls are TRBV27 and TRBJ2-5; D perhaps matches TRBD2 (5 bases). From germline, CDR1 is MNHEY and CDR2 SMNVEV (reference sequence). This CDR3 region has 13 residues. V was pared by 3 bases and J by 4 bases, with 9 bases between. The CDR3 DNA follows: TGTGCCAGCAGTTTCCGGGGTTTAGAGACCCAGTACTTC. The encoded protein is CASSFRGLETQYF.

This chain uses TRBV20-1 with TRBJ2-3; TRBD2 agrees at 9 bases. V lost 6 bases and J lost 0; bases outside the gene matches: 16. Germline CDR1 DFQATT, CDR2 SNEGSKA (reference sequence). This CDR3 contains 18 residues. The DNA for the CDR3 is TGCAGTGCGCCCGCGGAGCGGGGGGTCCCCGTTAGCACAGATACGCAGTATTTT. Translating it yields CSAPAERGVPVSTDTQYF.

The V gene is TRBV20-1, the J gene TRBJ2-7; D possibly corresponds to TRBD2 (7 bases). Per germline, CDR1 DFQATT and CDR2 SNEGSKA (reference sequence). V lost 0 bases, J lost 7 bases, and 19 bases lay in between. This CDR3 region has 15 residues. The CDR3 bases are TGCAGTGCTAGAGACGCGGGGGCGGGGGCGGGAGAGCAGTACGTC. It yields the protein CSARDAGAGAGEQYV.

The chain couples TRBV6-2 or TRBV6-3 to TRBJ2-7, with D tentatively TRBD2 (7 bases). Germline CDR1 is MNHEY and CDR2 is SVGEGT. The CDR3 is 14 residues long. With 6 bases removed from V and 2 bases from J, the gap between germline ends came to 14 bases. The CDR3 DNA reads as TGTGCCAGCAGCCGAGGGGGGGGTGCCTACGAGCAGTACTTC. Amino acids: CASSRGGGAYEQYF.

The rearrangement links TRBV3-1 to TRBJ1-2; D is ambiguous. The CDR3 runs to 14 residues. V lost 3 bases, J lost 4 bases, and 12 bases lay in between. Germline CDR1 LGHDT, CDR2 YNNKEL (reference sequence). The CDR3 DNA is TGTGCCAGCAGCCATTACAACTGGGTCTATGGCTACACCTTC. Translated: CASSHYNWVYGYTF.

The chain combines TRBV7-3 with TRBJ1-1, with TRBD1 identical over 10 bases. Germline V gene lookup returns CDR1 SGHTA and CDR2 FQGTGA. Trimming at V came to 4 bases and at J to 3 bases, leaving 8 bases not matched to a gene. The CDR3 is 16 residues long. The CDR3 region is CASSSPDRGSDTEAFF. DNA for the CDR3: TGTGCCAGCAGCTCCCCGGACAGGGGGTCGGACACTGAAGCTTTCTTT.

This clonotype was counted only a few times. V is TRBV7-9 and J is TRBJ1-1, with D hard to call. Germline V gene sequence: CDR1 SEHNR, CDR2 FQNEAQ (reference sequence). The CDR3 totals 12 residues. V was trimmed by 0 bases and J by 11 bases, leaving 10 bases between them. Written as DNA, the CDR3 is TGTGCCAGCAGCTTAGCGAACCCTCCGGCTTTCTTT. Its protein product is CASSLANPPAFF.